The clone carrying this TCR beta chain was counted between two and nine times. Clones were read by immunoSEQ multiplex PCR, and TCRdb kept only the in-frame ones, dropping some. The sample contains about 150,000 clones, more than 80% of which appear only once. The data were obtained in a study of cytomegalovirus exposure and HLA in healthy donors. Germline CDR1 reads SGHAT; CDR2 reads FQNNGV. Trimming shortened V by 2 bases and J by 7 bases, and 23 bases separated the two germline ends. CDR3 length equals 18 residues. The sample comprised PBMCs. This receptor was taken from a woman aged 30 to 39 in good health and CMV-seropositive. The chain recombines TRBV11-2 with TRBJ1-4; possible D gene TRBD1, 5 bases. Written as DNA, the CDR3 is TGTGCCAGCAGCTTAAGGGTCTTCCGGGGGGTCGAATTTGAAAAACTGTTTTTT. Residues: CASSLRVFRGVEFEKLFF.